The T cell receptor beta chain under discussion was sequenced for a study of regulatory T cells in long-lasting Graves disease. CDR1 SNHLY and CDR2 FYNNEI come from the germline V gene. V lost 10 bases, J lost 4 bases, and 10 bases stayed unmatched. This CDR3 is built from 15 residues. This clonotype was seen many times. Time point defined: persistent/refractory GD, antithyroid drugs over 5 years with positive TRAb. Isolated PBMC RNA provided the starting material for the TCR library. iRepertoire HTBI primers and Arm-PCR of CDR3 regions built TCR beta libraries. One entry per CDR3 protein, called by TCRdb with MiXCR from the multiplex PCR reads. The sample yields about 660,000 distinct CDR3 sequences, about 32% seen once.

This TCR came from a female donor with Graves disease. This chain joins TRBV2 and TRBJ2-1; 10 bases are a match to TRBD2. This material consisted of peripheral blood mononuclear cells (PBMCs), taken when the disease was refractory, from a patient treated with antithyroid drugs. The CDR3 DNA sequence: TGTGCCATCCTCCCTAGCGGGGGCATATACAATGAGCAGTTCTTC. Its protein is CAILPSGGIYNEQFF. The full variable domain, in which reference TRBV2 and TRBJ2-1 provide the parts outside the CDR3, is EPEVTQTPSHQVTQMGQEVILRCVPISNHLYFYWYRQILGQKVEFLVSFYNNEISEKSEIFDDQFSVERPDGSNFTLKIRSTKLEDSAMYFCAILPSGGIYNEQFFGPGTRLTVL.